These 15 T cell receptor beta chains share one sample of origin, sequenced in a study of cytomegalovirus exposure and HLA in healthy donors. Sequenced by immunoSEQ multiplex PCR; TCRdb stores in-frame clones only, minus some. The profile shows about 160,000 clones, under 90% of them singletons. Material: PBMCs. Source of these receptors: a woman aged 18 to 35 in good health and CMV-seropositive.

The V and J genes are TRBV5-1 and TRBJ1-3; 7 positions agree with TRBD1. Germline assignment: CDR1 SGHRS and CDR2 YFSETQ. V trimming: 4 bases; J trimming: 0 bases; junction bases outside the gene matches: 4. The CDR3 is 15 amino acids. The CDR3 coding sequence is TGCGCCAGCAGCCGGACAGGTGACTCTGGAAACACCATATATTTT. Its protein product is CASSRTGDSGNTIYF. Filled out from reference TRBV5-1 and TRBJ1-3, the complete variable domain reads KAGVTQTPRYLIKTRGQQVTLSCSPISGHRSVSWYQQTPGQGLQFLFEYFSETQRNKGNFPGRFSGRQFSNSRSEMNVSTLELGDSALYLCASSRTGDSGNTIYFGEGSWLTVV.

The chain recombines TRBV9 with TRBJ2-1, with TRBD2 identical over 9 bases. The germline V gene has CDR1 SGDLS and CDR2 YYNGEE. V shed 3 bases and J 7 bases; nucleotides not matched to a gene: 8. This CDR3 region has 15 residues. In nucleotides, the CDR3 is TGTGCCAGCAGCGGGGGTAGCGGGAGCCGGAATGAGCAGTTCTTC. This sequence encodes CASSGGSGSRNEQFF.

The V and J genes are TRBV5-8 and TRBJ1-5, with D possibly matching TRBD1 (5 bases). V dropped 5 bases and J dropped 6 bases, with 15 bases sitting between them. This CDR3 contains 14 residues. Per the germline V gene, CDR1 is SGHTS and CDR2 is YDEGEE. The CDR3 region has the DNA TGTGCCAGCAGGGGGCAAGCGCCAGGTCAGCCCCAGCATTTT. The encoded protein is CASRGQAPGQPQHF.

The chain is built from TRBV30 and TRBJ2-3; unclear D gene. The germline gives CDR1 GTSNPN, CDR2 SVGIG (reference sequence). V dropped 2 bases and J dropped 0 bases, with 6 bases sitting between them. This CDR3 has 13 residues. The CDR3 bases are TGTGCCTGGAGTCTCGGTAGCACAGATACGCAGTATTTT. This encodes CAWSLGSTDTQYF.

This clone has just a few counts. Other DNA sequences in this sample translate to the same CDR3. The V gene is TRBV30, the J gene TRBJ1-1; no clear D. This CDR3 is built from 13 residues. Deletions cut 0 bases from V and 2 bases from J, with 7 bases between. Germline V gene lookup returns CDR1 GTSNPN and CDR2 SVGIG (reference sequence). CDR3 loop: CAWSVRGNTEAFF. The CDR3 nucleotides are TGTGCCTGGAGTGTACGAGGAAACACTGAAGCTTTCTTT. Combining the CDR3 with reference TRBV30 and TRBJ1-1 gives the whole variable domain SQTIHQWPATLVQPVGSPLSLECTVEGTSNPNLYWYRQAAGRGLQLLFYSVGIGQISSEVPQNLSASRPQDRQFILSSKKLLLSDSGFYLCAWSVRGNTEAFFGQGTRLTVV.

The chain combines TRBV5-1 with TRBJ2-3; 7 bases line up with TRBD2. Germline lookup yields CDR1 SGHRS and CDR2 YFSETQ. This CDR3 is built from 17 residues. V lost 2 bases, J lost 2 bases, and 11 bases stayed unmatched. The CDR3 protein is CASSLGSSGGLTDTQYF. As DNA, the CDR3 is TGCGCCAGCAGCTTAGGATCCTCGGGAGGTCTCACAGATACGCAGTATTTT.

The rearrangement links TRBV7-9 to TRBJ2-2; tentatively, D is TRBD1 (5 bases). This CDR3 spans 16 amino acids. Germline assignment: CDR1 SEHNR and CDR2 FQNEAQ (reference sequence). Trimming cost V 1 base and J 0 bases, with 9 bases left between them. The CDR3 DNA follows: TGTGCCAGCAGCTTAGTGGACACCCCGAACACCGGGGAGCTGTTTTTT. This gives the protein CASSLVDTPNTGELFF.

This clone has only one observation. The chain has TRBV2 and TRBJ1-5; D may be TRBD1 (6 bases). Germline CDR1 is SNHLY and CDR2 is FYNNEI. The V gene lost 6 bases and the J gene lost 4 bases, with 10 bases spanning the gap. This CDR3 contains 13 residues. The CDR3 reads CASRMTGNQPQHF. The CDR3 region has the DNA TGTGCCAGCAGAATGACAGGAAATCAGCCCCAGCATTTT. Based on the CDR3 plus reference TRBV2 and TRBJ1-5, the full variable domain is EPEVTQTPSHQVTQMGQEVILRCVPISNHLYFYWYRQILGQKVEFLVSFYNNEISEKSEIFDDQFSVERPDGSNFTLKIRSTKLEDSAMYFCASRMTGNQPQHFGDGTRLSIL.

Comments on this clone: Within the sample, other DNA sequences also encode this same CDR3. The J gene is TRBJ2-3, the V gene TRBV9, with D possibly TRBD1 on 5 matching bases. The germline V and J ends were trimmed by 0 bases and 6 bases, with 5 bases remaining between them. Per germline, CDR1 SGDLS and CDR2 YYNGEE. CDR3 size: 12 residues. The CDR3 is CASSVGGDTQYF. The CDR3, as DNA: TGTGCCAGCAGCGTAGGGGGCGATACGCAGTATTTT.

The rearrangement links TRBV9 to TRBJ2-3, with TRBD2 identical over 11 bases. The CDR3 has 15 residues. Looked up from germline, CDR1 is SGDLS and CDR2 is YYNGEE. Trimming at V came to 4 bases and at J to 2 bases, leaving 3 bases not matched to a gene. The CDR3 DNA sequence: TGTGCCAGCAGCATACTAGCGGGGGACACAGATACGCAGTATTTT. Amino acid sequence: CASSILAGDTDTQYF.

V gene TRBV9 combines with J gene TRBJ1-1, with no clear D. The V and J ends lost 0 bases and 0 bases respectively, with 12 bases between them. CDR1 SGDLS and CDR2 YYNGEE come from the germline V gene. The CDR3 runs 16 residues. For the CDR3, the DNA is TGTGCCAGCAGCGTAGGACTACCACCCCTGAACACTGAAGCTTTCTTT. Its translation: CASSVGLPPLNTEAFF.

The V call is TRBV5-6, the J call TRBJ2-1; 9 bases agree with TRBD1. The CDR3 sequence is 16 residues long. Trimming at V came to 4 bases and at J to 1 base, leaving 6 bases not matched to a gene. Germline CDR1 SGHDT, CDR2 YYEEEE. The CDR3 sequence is CASSPGTGRSYNEQFF. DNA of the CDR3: TGTGCCAGCAGCCCGGGGACAGGGCGATCCTACAATGAGCAGTTCTTC.

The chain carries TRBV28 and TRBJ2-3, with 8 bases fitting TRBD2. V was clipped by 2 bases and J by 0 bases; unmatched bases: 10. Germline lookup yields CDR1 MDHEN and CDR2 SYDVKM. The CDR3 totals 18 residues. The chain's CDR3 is CASSLASGRPPSTDTQYF. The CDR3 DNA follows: TGTGCCAGCAGTTTAGCAAGCGGGAGACCTCCTAGCACAGATACGCAGTATTTT.

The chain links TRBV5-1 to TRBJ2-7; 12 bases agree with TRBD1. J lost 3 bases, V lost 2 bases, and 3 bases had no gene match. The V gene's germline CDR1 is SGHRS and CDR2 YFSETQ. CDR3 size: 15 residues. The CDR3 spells CASSLRDRGLYEQYF. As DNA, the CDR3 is TGCGCCAGCAGCTTACGGGACAGGGGGCTCTACGAGCAGTACTTC.

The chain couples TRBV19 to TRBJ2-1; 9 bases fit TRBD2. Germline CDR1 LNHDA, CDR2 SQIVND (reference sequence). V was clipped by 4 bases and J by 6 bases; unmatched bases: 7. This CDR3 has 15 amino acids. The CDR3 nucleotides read TGTGCCAGTAGTAGCCCCGGACTAGCGCCCAATGAGCAGTTCTTC. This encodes CASSSPGLAPNEQFF.